These T cell receptor beta chains were read from a single sample in a study of graft-versus-host responses after intestinal transplantation. Libraries were prepared by immunoSEQ multiplex PCR; TCRdb keeps only in-frame clonotypes and omits some of them. This table has approximately 25,000 clones, 90% to 95% appearing once. The input for sequencing was PBMCs, taken 18 days after transplant. The receptors were gathered from a human patient who received an intestinal transplant, so some T cells may come from the graft donor. The CDR3 runs from the conserved cysteine through the conserved F or W.

J,V,length,CDR3
TRBJ2-5,TRBV19,13,CASSIGPRETQYF
TRBJ2-1,TRBV21-1,18,CASPIGLAGGPSYNEQFF
TRBJ1-2,TRBV6-5,11,CATQSRGGYTF
TRBJ1-1,TRBV27,14,CASSSELLNTEAFF
TRBJ2-7,TRBV6-6,13,CASSPGDSYEQYF
TRBJ2-2,TRBV7-8,14,CASSSNRETGELFF
TRBJ2-1,TRBV9,14,CASSVAGGPNEQFF
TRBJ1-3,TRBV5-1,17,CASSLDRPGQSGNTIYF
TRBJ2-1,TRBV18,15,CASSPRDRDYNEQFF
TRBJ2-7,TRBV11-2,16,CASSGNRGLASREQYF
TRBJ2-2,TRBV11-3,15,CASSLYQGNTGELFF
TRBJ1-1,TRBV27,14,CASSPGTAIYDAFF
TRBJ2-2,TRBV6-5,13,CASAGGVTGELFF
TRBJ2-1,TRBV4-1,14,CASSQDSRVSEQFF
TRBJ2-3,TRBV9,17,CASSVRSLTMSTDTQYF
TRBJ1-5,TRBV7-9,15,CASSYHWFCNQPQHF
TRBJ2-6,TRBV9,15,CASSVEGTGANVLTF
TRBJ2-1,TRBV29-1,12,CSVDRAYNEQFF
TRBJ1-2,TRBV27,13,CASSGDGLYGYTF
TRBJ1-2,TRBV25-1,14,CASSQGQAVYGYTF
TRBJ2-7,TRBV5-1,13,CASRLTGDYEQYF
TRBJ2-7,TRBV9,15,CASSVTPTGTYEQYF
TRBJ2-3,TRBV7-2,17,CASSLYPPRGGRDTQYF
TRBJ2-7,TRBV29-1,14,CSVESPEGDYEQYF
TRBJ1-5,TRBV27,14,CASSLWGGIGPQHF
TRBJ1-1,TRBV6-5,14,CASNRDRDNGEAFF
TRBJ1-2,TRBV7-9,15,CASSLDFRGASGYTF